This T cell receptor beta chain was sequenced in a study of beta chain features in type 1 diabetes. The wider study: No age, gender or cell yield differences were seen between patients and healthy donors. Study conclusions and caveats: Insertions were fewer and deletions more numerous at VDJ junctions in type 1 diabetes patients. People with Type 1 diabetes carried modestly yet significantly shorter TCRB CDR3s in all four CD4+ subsets. High TCR expression in some cells could lead to their over-representation in cDNA sequencing.

Sequenced material consisted of expressed TCRB transcripts (all of the isolated RNA was reverse transcribed). Method: immunoSEQ multiplex PCR; TCRdb's copy keeps in-frame clones and lacks some. Of hundreds of thousands of clones detected, roughly 13% appear once; the ten largest clones hold approximately 0.021%. A single heparinised draw of around 0.11 L on average was taken per donor. About this clone: Its antigen is as yet unknown.

This CDR3 contains 16 residues. The V end lost 3 bases, the J end lost 1 base, and 15 bases lay between the germline ends. Germline-derived CDR1 and CDR2 are SGDLS and YYNGEE. The receptor was isolated from a man aged 18 to 30 with type 1 diabetes. The J gene is TRBJ2-3, the V gene TRBV9; possible D gene TRBD2, 6 bases. Sequenced: naive CD4+ T cells from blood. CDR3 coding DNA: TGTGCCAGCAGCGGGAAGCGTGGCGGGGGCACAGATACGCAGTATTTT. It is translated as CASSGKRGGGTDTQYF.